These 18 T cell receptor beta chains originate from one sample sequenced in a study of cytomegalovirus exposure and HLA in healthy donors. PCR primers comprised 60 Vbeta and 13 Jbeta primers. The method was immunoSEQ multiplex PCR; TCRdb's version includes in-frame clones alone and lacks a portion of them. The sample has roughly 100,000 clones, 65% to 80% seen once. The sequenced sample was PBMCs. These receptors were obtained from a male donor in good health and CMV-seronegative.

Points on this clone: The junction does not match germline at one end; this may be a read error. V usage is TRBV7-2 and J usage is TRBJ2-4; D unclear. This CDR3 has 14 amino acids. In germline, CDR1 is SGHTA, CDR2 FQGNSA. Here the CDR3 reads CASSDRTARNIQYF. The CDR3 DNA reads TGTGCCAGCAGCGACCGAACAGCCAGAAACATTCAGTACTTC.

V usage is TRBV19 and J usage is TRBJ2-3; D possibly corresponds to TRBD2 (6 bases). Trimming cost V 3 bases and J 5 bases, with 18 bases left between them. CDR1 LNHDA and CDR2 SQIVND come from the germline V gene (reference sequence). The CDR3 totals 16 residues. The CDR3 DNA reads TGTGCCAGTAGTATGGGCCAGCGGGCTTTGTTAGATACGCAGTATTTT. The encoded protein is CASSMGQRALLDTQYF.

The chain uses TRBV13 and TRBJ1-4; D is unresolved. Germline assignment: CDR1 PRHDT and CDR2 FYEKMQ (reference sequence). CDR3 length: 15 residues. V shed 2 bases and J shed 7 bases, with 14 bases lying between them. The CDR3 sequence: CASSLLGWEGEKLFF. The DNA of the CDR3 is TGTGCCAGCAGCTTACTGGGCTGGGAGGGTGAAAAACTGTTTTTT.

The gene calls are TRBV28 and TRBJ2-3; 10 nucleotides line up with TRBD1. The V gene's germline CDR1 is MDHEN and CDR2 SYDVKM. J lost 2 bases, V lost 5 bases, and 4 bases had no gene match. The CDR3 runs to 15 residues. CDR3 in DNA: TGTGCCAGCAGTAGACAGGGGGCTATCACAGATACGCAGTATTTT. Its protein is CASSRQGAITDTQYF. Complete variable domain (other parts from reference TRBV28 and TRBJ2-3): DVKVTQSSRYLVKRTGEKVFLECVQDMDHENMFWYRQDPGLGLRLIYFSYDVKMKEKGDIPEGYSVSREKKERFSLILESASTNQTSMYLCASSRQGAITDTQYFGPGTRLTVL.

The V and J genes are TRBV2 and TRBJ2-1, with TRBD2 matching 10 bases. Germline CDR1 is SNHLY and CDR2 is FYNNEI. This CDR3 has 17 residues. The V gene end was trimmed by 11 bases and the J gene end by 0 bases; junction bases not matched to a gene: 13. CDR3 region: CAYKREGLEGSYNEQFF. The CDR3 DNA is TGTGCCTACAAGCGGGAGGGCCTTGAGGGCTCCTACAATGAGCAGTTCTTC.

The rearrangement joins TRBV11-3 to TRBJ2-1; D call uncertain. This CDR3 has 14 residues. CDR1 and CDR2 from the germline V gene are SGHNT and YENEEA. The V end lost 3 bases, the J end lost 5 bases, and 11 bases lay between the germline ends. In DNA, the CDR3 is TGTGCCAGCAGCTTCGCGACATTGAACAATGAGCAGTTCTTC. Translating gives CASSFATLNNEQFF.

The chain couples TRBV5-4 to TRBJ2-7; 10 nucleotides match TRBD1. Germline V gene data show CDR1 as SGHNT and CDR2 as YYREEE (reference sequence). The V gene end was trimmed by 0 bases and the J gene end by 3 bases; junction bases not matched to a gene: 3. The CDR3 length is 15 residues. CDR3 coding DNA: TGTGCCAGCAGCTTGGGACAGGGGGCCCGCTACGAGCAGTACTTC. Translation: CASSLGQGARYEQYF.

The J gene is TRBJ1-2, the V gene TRBV6-6; the match to TRBD1 covers 12 bases. CDR3 length: 15 amino acids. Germline CDR1 reads MNHNY; CDR2 reads SVGAGI (reference sequence). V lost 2 bases and J lost 8; bases outside the gene matches: 6. CDR3: CASSYPGQGAAGYTF. CDR3 sequence (DNA): TGTGCCAGCAGTTACCCGGGACAGGGGGCGGCAGGCTACACCTTC.

This chain links TRBV4-2 with TRBJ2-1, with 7 nucleotides matching TRBD2. CDR1 LGHNA and CDR2 YNFKEQ come from the germline V gene. The CDR3 covers 17 residues. Trimming at V came to 0 bases and at J to 5 bases, leaving 10 bases not matched to a gene. For the CDR3, the DNA is TGTGCCAGCAGCCAAGAGACCGCGGGAGAGTCCGACAATGAGCAGTTCTTC. As protein: CASSQETAGESDNEQFF.

This clone appeared a few times. The V gene is TRBV11-2, the J gene TRBJ1-1, with a possible D match to TRBD1 (5 bases). Germline CDR1 reads SGHAT; CDR2 reads FQNNGV. The CDR3 sequence is 18 residues long. V shed 5 bases and J shed 5 bases, with 27 bases lying between them. CDR3 nucleotide sequence: TGTGCCAGCAGCCCCATCCCCTACGACAGACCCTTCAGGACTGAAGCTTTCTTT. Encoded protein: CASSPIPYDRPFRTEAFF.

This chain connects TRBV11-2 to TRBJ2-3, with TRBD2 matching over 9 bases. This CDR3 is 14 amino acids long. Trimming at V came to 5 bases and at J to 4 bases, leaving 4 bases not matched to a gene. Germline CDR1 SGHAT, CDR2 FQNNGV. This CDR3 is CASSLLAGPDTQYF. DNA of the CDR3: TGTGCCAGCAGCCTACTAGCGGGTCCAGATACGCAGTATTTT.

The chain uses TRBV30 and TRBJ2-7, with no clear D. The germline gives CDR1 GTSNPN, CDR2 SVGIG (reference sequence). V was pared by 2 bases and J by 7 bases, with 12 bases between. CDR3 size: 12 residues. CDR3 region: CAWSTWAPEQYF. CDR3 nucleotide sequence: TGTGCCTGGAGTACCTGGGCCCCTGAGCAGTACTTC.

The chain links TRBV18 to TRBJ1-5, with a possible D match to TRBD1 (6 bases). This CDR3 has 13 residues. Deletions cut 2 bases from V and 5 bases from J, with 7 bases between. Germline V CDR1 and CDR2: KGHSH, LQKENI. CDR3 nucleotide sequence: TGTGCCAGCTCACCATCAGGGGATCAGCCCCAGCATTTT. This translates into CASSPSGDQPQHF. The full variable domain, rest sourced from reference TRBV18 and TRBJ1-5, is NAGVMQNPRHLVRRRGQEARLRCSPMKGHSHVYWYRQLPEEGLKFMVYLQKENIIDESGMPKERFSAEFPKEGPSILRIQQVVRGDSAAYFCASSPSGDQPQHFGDGTRLSIL.

J is TRBJ2-7 and V is TRBV27, with 12 positions matching TRBD2. The V segment lost 6 bases and the J segment 4 bases; nucleotides outside the gene matches: 7. Germline CDR1 reads MNHEY; CDR2 reads SMNVEV (reference sequence). CDR3 length: 15 amino acids. The CDR3 here is CASSPRTSGDYEQYF. CDR3 DNA: TGTGCCAGCAGCCCTAGGACTAGCGGGGATTACGAGCAGTACTTC.

CDR3 DNA: TGTGCCAGCAGTTACGACAGGGACTTGGGGGAGCTGTTTTTT. It yields the protein CASSYDRDLGELFF. V gene TRBV6-5 combines with J gene TRBJ2-2; the D gene is possibly TRBD1 (7 bases). Trimming took 2 bases from V and 8 from J, leaving 12 bases between them. CDR3 size: 14 residues. Germline loops: CDR1 MNHEY, CDR2 SVGAGI.

This chain joins TRBV30 and TRBJ2-1, with 15 bases that match TRBD2. CDR3 size: 15 residues. J gave up 9 bases and V 0 bases, and 3 bases lay outside the gene matches. CDR1 and CDR2 (germline): GTSNPN, SVGIG (reference sequence). Here the CDR3 reads CAWSVRTSGRAEQFF. The CDR3 coding sequence is TGTGCCTGGAGTGTACGGACTAGCGGGAGGGCTGAGCAGTTCTTC.

The V and J genes are TRBV28 and TRBJ2-3; a possible D gene is TRBD2 (6 bases). CDR3 length: 13 amino acids. CDR1 is MDHEN, CDR2 SYDVKM, per germline. Deletions cut 6 bases from V and 0 bases from J, with 7 bases between. This CDR3 is CASRRGSTDTQYF. CDR3 bases: TGTGCCAGCAGGCGGGGTAGCACAGATACGCAGTATTTT.

The chain links TRBV30 to TRBJ1-2; D perhaps matches TRBD1 (6 bases). The V end lost 3 bases, the J end lost 3 bases, and 8 bases lay between the germline ends. CDR3 length: 12 residues. CDR1 GTSNPN and CDR2 SVGIG come from the germline V gene (reference sequence). The CDR3 nucleotides read TGTGCCTGGAGCCCAGGGGACTATGGCTACACCTTC. This gives the protein CAWSPGDYGYTF.